What follows is one TCR beta chain and its context. Its antigen is undetermined. UMI-labeled 5' RACE yielded the TRB cDNA libraries. TCRdb reprocessed the 5' RACE reads, keeping one entry per CDR3 protein, no DNA. The sample table includes some 130,000 distinct CDR3 sequences. This sample was taken from a study of CXCR3-negative and CXCR3-positive naive CD8 T cells. Whole-study findings and limits: CXCR3-expressing naive cells carried TRB CDR3s more hydrophobic than those of CXCR3-negative naive cells.

This CDR3 contains 14 residues. CDR1 and CDR2 from the germline V gene are SNHLY and FYNNEI. The chain combines TRBV2 with TRBJ2-7; TCRdb reports TRBD2, a call that lacks DNA to check it against. The sequenced sample was naive CXCR3- CD8+ T cells from blood. Specified subset: CD45RO-CCR7+CD27+CD95- naive CD8+ T cells lacking CXCR3 (TNR3-). The origin of this receptor is a human donor in good health. Some clones in this sample may be carry-over from other donors' samples. The chain's CDR3 is CASSPCSGGCEQYF.